This entry describes one T cell receptor (beta chain). This clonotype was observed a handful of times. Its specific antigen is unknown. There are no base qualities to consult, and no much larger clone falls within one base. This specimen comes from a study of T-cell reconstitution after alpha-beta-depleted transplantation in children (dated by TCRdb to the mid-2010s). Study-level background: T-cell immune reconstitution after TCRalphabeta/CD19-depleted allogeneic hematopoietic cell transplantation in children was quantitatively tracked in the study by means of TCR repertoire profiling.

The library was built by means of PCR. The sample was run on an Illumina HiSeq 2500. TCR library preparation used molecular barcoding, with unique molecular identifiers applied to normalize quantification of the TCRbeta repertoire. TCRdb redid the processing of the public reads, applying fastp at Q25 and MiXCR, and retained in-frame beta chains. A single entry per CDR3 protein holds the most common genes and DNA from its merged rows. This sample has about 240,000 distinct CDR3 sequences in its table, and around 12% of those were observed once. The ten largest clones capture approximately 2.4% of the sample. The CDR3 holds 15 amino acids from the cysteine to the phenylalanine. Only the CDR3 region is kept as DNA, spanning 45 bases read in frame from base 1. Via the germline V gene (reference sequence), CDR1 is MNHEY and CDR2 SMNVEV. Compared with germline, V lacks 6 bases and J lacks 7 bases; bases without a gene match: 10.

The sequences come from PBMCs from the stem cell graft donor, collected from the stem cell graft. The receptor chain draws on TRBV27 and TRBJ2-1; 9 junctional bases match TRBD2. The sequence derives from a human donor who donated a stem cell graft to a child with acute lymphoblastic leukemia. The sequence in DNA is TGTGCCAGCAGCCCGACGGTAGCGGGGGTTAATGAGCAGTTCTTC. Protein translation: CASSPTVAGVNEQFF.